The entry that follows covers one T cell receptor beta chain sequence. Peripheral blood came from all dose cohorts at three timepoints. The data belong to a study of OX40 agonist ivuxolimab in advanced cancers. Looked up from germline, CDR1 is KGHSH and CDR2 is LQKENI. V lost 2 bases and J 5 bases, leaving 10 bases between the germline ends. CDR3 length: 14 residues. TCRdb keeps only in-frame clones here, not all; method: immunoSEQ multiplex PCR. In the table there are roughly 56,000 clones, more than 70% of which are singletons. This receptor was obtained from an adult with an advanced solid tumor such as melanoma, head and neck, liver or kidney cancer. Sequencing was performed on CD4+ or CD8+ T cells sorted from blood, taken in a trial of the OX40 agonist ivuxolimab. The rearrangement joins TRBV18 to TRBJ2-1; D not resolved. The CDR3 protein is CASSPSMDDNEQFF. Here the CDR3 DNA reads TGTGCCAGCTCACCAAGTATGGACGACAATGAGCAGTTCTTC. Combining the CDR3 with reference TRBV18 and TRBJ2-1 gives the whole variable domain NAGVMQNPRHLVRRRGQEARLRCSPMKGHSHVYWYRQLPEEGLKFMVYLQKENIIDESGMPKERFSAEFPKEGPSILRIQQVVRGDSAAYFCASSPSMDDNEQFFGPGTRLTVL.